Each of the 20 T cell receptor beta chains below was sequenced from the same sample in a study of T cells in localized non-small cell lung cancer. Using immunoSEQ multiplex PCR, the repertoire was profiled, and TCRdb retains in-frame clones only, with some absent. The data show approximately 83,000 clones, roughly 88% seen once. Here the sequenced sample was PBMCs, taken before any cancer treatment. These receptors originate from a woman aged 35 to 75 with stage II squamous cell lung carcinoma.

The chain is built from TRBV7-8 and TRBJ1-5, with no clear D. The CDR3 runs to 13 residues. Germline loops: CDR1 SGHVS, CDR2 FQNEAQ. Trimming stripped 5 bases from V and 3 bases from J, with 8 bases between. The CDR3 region is CASSPANNQPQHF. The CDR3 nucleotides read TGTGCCAGCAGCCCAGCTAACAATCAGCCCCAGCATTTT.

The genes are TRBV13 and TRBJ2-1; 10 nucleotides align to TRBD2. The germline V gene encodes CDR1 PRHDT and CDR2 FYEKMQ (reference sequence). J gave up 8 bases and V 4 bases, and 5 bases lay outside the gene matches. CDR3 length: 14 residues. CDR3 DNA: TGTGCCAGCAGCTCGGGACTAGCGAGGGATGAGCAGTTCTTC. Translated: CASSSGLARDEQFF.

This clone has a handful of counts. V and J are TRBV7-2 and TRBJ1-2; 7 bases match TRBD1. From germline, CDR1 is SGHTA and CDR2 FQGNSA. The CDR3 is 15 residues long. V shed 5 bases, J shed 5 bases, and the junction held 11 bases outside the gene matches. CDR3 coding DNA: TGTGCCAGCAGCATCACCCCGACAGGGACATATGGCTACACCTTC. Encoded protein: CASSITPTGTYGYTF.

Concerning this clone itself: Other DNA sequences in the same sample also yield this CDR3. The rearrangement joins TRBV5-1 to TRBJ1-1, with unresolved D. The CDR3 is 14 amino acids. Germline-derived CDR1 and CDR2 are SGHRS and YFSETQ. Deletions cut 2 bases from V and 1 base from J, with 9 bases between. CDR3 loop: CASSFAGSNTEAFF. CDR3 sequence (DNA): TGCGCCAGCAGCTTCGCGGGGTCGAACACTGAAGCTTTCTTT.

The chain has TRBV6-1 and TRBJ1-1, with 7 bases identical to TRBD1. Looked up from germline, CDR1 is MNHNS and CDR2 is SASEGT. The V segment lost 5 bases and the J segment 1 base; nucleotides outside the gene matches: 1. The CDR3 runs 13 residues. Here the CDR3 reads CASSRQGNTEAFF. In DNA, the CDR3 is TGTGCCAGCAGTCGACAGGGGAACACTGAAGCTTTCTTT.

V is TRBV29-1 and J is TRBJ1-3, with a tentative D call TRBD1 (5 bases). Trimming stripped 5 bases from V and 4 bases from J, with 12 bases between. The CDR3 is made up of 13 amino acids. Per the germline V gene, CDR1 is SQVTM and CDR2 is ANQGSEA. The CDR3 sequence is CSVPGPQGNTIYF. CDR3 in DNA: TGCAGCGTTCCGGGACCGCAAGGAAACACCATATATTTT.

The chain employs TRBV4-1 and TRBJ1-4, with 7 bases aligning to TRBD1. V lost 10 bases and J lost 0; bases outside the gene matches: 11. The CDR3 runs 16 residues. CDR1 MGHRA and CDR2 YSYEKL come from the germline V gene. CDR3 sequence reads: CATSRGLSATNEKLFF. The DNA for the CDR3 is TGCGCCACCTCGAGGGGGCTATCAGCAACTAATGAAAAACTGTTTTTT.

This clone was detected only once. The gene calls are TRBV7-9 and TRBJ2-7, with TRBD1 identical over 7 bases. Looked up from germline, CDR1 is SEHNR and CDR2 is FQNEAQ (reference sequence). The length of the CDR3 is 15 residues. V lost 1 base to trimming and J lost 1 base; unmatched junction nucleotides: 4. In DNA, the CDR3 is TGTGCCAGCAGCTTAGGGCCGACAGGGTCCTACGAGCAGTACTTC. It yields the protein CASSLGPTGSYEQYF.

This chain joins TRBV5-1 and TRBJ2-3, with unresolved D. With 6 bases removed from V and 0 bases from J, the gap between germline ends came to 14 bases. Germline lookup yields CDR1 SGHRS and CDR2 YFSETQ. The CDR3 is 15 amino acids. CDR3 protein: CASNGASPSTDTQYF. CDR3 DNA: TGCGCCAGCAATGGAGCGAGTCCTAGCACAGATACGCAGTATTTT. The whole variable domain, remainder taken from reference TRBV5-1 and TRBJ2-3, is KAGVTQTPRYLIKTRGQQVTLSCSPISGHRSVSWYQQTPGQGLQFLFEYFSETQRNKGNFPGRFSGRQFSNSRSEMNVSTLELGDSALYLCASNGASPSTDTQYFGPGTRLTVL.

V gene TRBV27 combines with J gene TRBJ1-1; D unclear. The germline V gene has CDR1 MNHEY and CDR2 SMNVEV (reference sequence). V was cut by 2 bases and J by 7 bases, with 11 bases left in between. CDR3 length: 13 amino acids. CDR3 sequence reads: CASSLGETFEAFF. DNA of the CDR3: TGTGCCAGCAGTTTAGGGGAGACATTTGAAGCTTTCTTT.

The gene calls are TRBV5-1 and TRBJ1-1; no definite D call. The V and J ends lost 0 bases and 1 base respectively, with 10 bases between them. The germline V gene encodes CDR1 SGHRS and CDR2 YFSETQ. The CDR3 contains 15 residues. The CDR3 spells CASSLDRRPNTEAFF. The CDR3 region has the DNA TGCGCCAGCAGCTTGGATAGACGCCCGAACACTGAAGCTTTCTTT.

This clone is a singleton in its sample. V is TRBV6-1 and J is TRBJ1-3; D is unclear. Germline V lookup: CDR1 MNHNS, CDR2 SASEGT. The CDR3 has 15 residues. Trimming shortened V by 8 bases and J by 3 bases, and 17 bases separated the two germline ends. CDR3 in amino acids: CASSQVGSLGNTIYF. CDR3 DNA: TGTGCCAGCTCCCAAGTGGGGTCACTTGGAAACACCATATATTTT.

The rearrangement joins TRBV6-6 to TRBJ2-7, with a possible D match to TRBD1 (9 bases). The germline gives CDR1 MNHNY, CDR2 SVGAGI (reference sequence). Trimming left V 6 bases short and J 7 bases short, with 25 bases between. This CDR3 is 16 amino acids long. In DNA, the CDR3 is TGTGCCAGCAGCCAACCCGGGGGGGACAGGGCGGGTGAGCAGTACTTC. Amino acid sequence: CASSQPGGDRAGEQYF.

The gene calls are TRBV7-9 and TRBJ2-1; 7 nucleotides match TRBD2. CDR3 length equals 17 residues. Trimming removed 7 bases from V and 3 bases from J; junction bases left unmatched: 15. In germline, CDR1 is SEHNR, CDR2 FQNEAQ (reference sequence). The CDR3 here is CASTSTRASGGYNEQFF. DNA of the CDR3: TGTGCCAGCACCTCCACGAGGGCTAGCGGAGGCTACAATGAGCAGTTCTTC.

This chain uses TRBV14 with TRBJ2-6; 8 bases agree with TRBD1. This CDR3 region has 20 residues. V trimming: 1 base; J trimming: 0 bases; junction bases outside the gene matches: 11. Germline V lookup: CDR1 SGHDN, CDR2 FVKESK. The DNA for the CDR3 is TGTGCCAGCAGCCAAGTGTCCCCAGGGGGCCGGTTCTCTGGGGCCAACGTCCTGACTTTC. Translated: CASSQVSPGGRFSGANVLTF.

V usage is TRBV30 and J usage is TRBJ1-1, with no clear D. The germline V gene encodes CDR1 GTSNPN and CDR2 SVGIG (reference sequence). Trimming stripped 5 bases from V and 1 base from J, with 2 bases between. The CDR3 has 10 residues. The CDR3 DNA sequence: TGTGCCTGGGGGAACACTGAAGCTTTCTTT. Its translation is CAWGNTEAFF.

V gene TRBV27 combines with J gene TRBJ1-5; a possible D gene is TRBD1 (6 bases). Germline CDR1 MNHEY, CDR2 SMNVEV (reference sequence). Trimming removed 2 bases at V and 4 bases at J, with 9 bases between. This CDR3 contains 14 residues. This CDR3 is CASSLGGGNQPQHF. The DNA of the CDR3 is TGTGCCAGCAGTTTAGGAGGGGGGAATCAGCCCCAGCATTTT.

CDR3 DNA sequence: TGTGCCAGCAGTGAACGGGGGCGCCTCTACGAGCAGTACTTC. Translated, it gives CASSERGRLYEQYF. This rearrangement joins TRBV6-1 to TRBJ2-7; D tentatively fits TRBD1 or TRBD2 (6 bases each). Per germline, CDR1 MNHNS and CDR2 SASEGT. The CDR3 runs 14 residues. Trimming pared 2 bases from V and 3 bases from J, leaving 11 bases between.

The V gene is TRBV28, the J gene TRBJ1-1; 10 bases align to TRBD1. CDR3 length equals 17 residues. J was trimmed by 1 base and V by 5 bases; bases with no gene match: 10. Germline loops: CDR1 MDHEN, CDR2 SYDVKM. As DNA, the CDR3 is TGTGCCAGCAGTCCCAACACCTGGACAGGGGGGAACACTGAAGCTTTCTTT. Translated: CASSPNTWTGGNTEAFF.

This clone was recorded once. The chain joins TRBV5-8 to TRBJ2-1, with 7 bases lining up with TRBD2. There are 17 residues in the CDR3. CDR1 SGHTS and CDR2 YDEGEE come from the germline V gene. Unmatched junction bases numbered 9, after V lost 0 bases and J lost 3 bases. The CDR3 loop reads CASSLGVGGSNYNEQFF. The CDR3 nucleotides read TGTGCCAGCAGCTTGGGGGTTGGCGGGAGCAACTACAATGAGCAGTTCTTC. Using reference TRBV5-8 and TRBJ2-1 for the parts outside the CDR3, the full variable domain is EAGVTQSPTHLIKTRGQQATLRCSPISGHTSVYWYQQALGLGLQFLLWYDEGEERNRGNFPPRFSGRQFPNYSSELNVNALELEDSALYLCASSLGVGGSNYNEQFFGPGTRLTVL.